Listed here are 8 T cell receptor beta chains from one sample, sequenced in a study of vaccination and CD4 T cells after COVID-19. The treatment denotes: approximately nine-day PBMC culture with coronavirus spike peptide pools or control peptides (ViraFEST assay). The Oncomine TCR Beta short-read assay was what sequenced the DNA obtained from cultured CD4+ T cells. TCRdb reprocessed the PCR reads via MiXCR and lists one record per CDR3 protein. This table has 12,000 or so distinct CDR3 sequences, 52% appearing once. Their specific antigens are unknown. Sequenced input: CD4+ T cells from blood, cultured in vitro. These TCRs come from a human donor who had recovered from COVID-19.

This clonotype turned up a few times. The gene calls are TRBV7-9 and TRBJ2-7; 9 bases map to TRBD2. The ends lost 1 base at V and 5 bases at J; junction bases unmatched: 21. Germline CDR1 SEHNR, CDR2 FQNEAQ (reference sequence). This CDR3 spans 20 amino acids. The CDR3 loop reads CASSLVYLGTSIGGSDEQYF. The CDR3 bases are TGTGCCAGCAGCTTAGTATATTTGGGGACTAGCATTGGGGGATCGGACGAGCAGTACTTC.

The V and J genes are TRBV6-2 or TRBV6-3 and TRBJ2-5; D call uncertain. V lost 3 bases and J lost 0, with 2 bases in between. CDR3 length equals 12 residues. CDR1 MNHEY and CDR2 SVGEGT come from the germline V gene. This chain's CDR3 is CASSYHQETQYF. The DNA for the CDR3 is TGTGCCAGCAGTTATCACCAAGAGACCCAGTACTTC.

The chain carries TRBV6-1 and TRBJ1-6; D not resolved. CDR3 size: 14 residues. Germline V lookup: CDR1 MNHNS, CDR2 SASEGT. The V gene lost 9 bases and the J gene lost 5 bases, with 14 bases spanning the gap. Here the CDR3 reads CASNTAGNNSPLHF. CDR3 nucleotide sequence: TGTGCCAGTAATACCGCCGGGAATAATTCACCCCTCCACTTT.

Only a few counts were recorded for this clonotype. V gene TRBV2 combines with J gene TRBJ1-6, with D unresolved. This CDR3 has 13 residues. Trimming pared 6 bases from V and 9 bases from J, leaving 12 bases between. Germline CDR1 is SNHLY and CDR2 is FYNNEI. As DNA, the CDR3 is TGTGCCAGCAGATTTAGGCAGTCTTCACCCCTCCACTTT. It translates to CASRFRQSSPLHF.

This clonotype was picked up a small number of times. This chain uses TRBV20-1 with TRBJ2-5; weak D call: TRBD1 (5 bases). This CDR3 has 15 amino acids. The germline CDR1 and CDR2 sequences are DFQATT and SNEGSKA (reference sequence). V lost 0 bases and J lost 5, with 16 bases in between. CDR3: CSARDGASPRETQYF. The CDR3 bases are TGCAGTGCTAGAGATGGGGCCTCGCCGCGGGAGACCCAGTACTTC.

The gene calls are TRBV6-5 and TRBJ1-2, with D perhaps TRBD1 (6 bases). The length of the CDR3 is 16 residues. Trimming stripped 2 bases from V and 4 bases from J, with 17 bases between. Looked up from germline, CDR1 is MNHEY and CDR2 is SVGAGI. The CDR3 DNA reads as TGTGCCAGCAGTTACCCCCTAGGGGGGCTTACCTATGGCTACACCTTC. It is translated as CASSYPLGGLTYGYTF.

The J gene is TRBJ2-7, the V gene TRBV6-2 or TRBV6-3, with D possibly matching TRBD2 (6 bases). Germline CDR1 and CDR2: MNHEY and SVGEGT. The CDR3 consists of 14 residues. V lost 6 bases and J 2 bases, leaving 14 bases between the germline ends. The CDR3 is CASSLGLATYEQYF. CDR3 coding DNA: TGTGCCAGCAGCCTCGGCCTAGCGACCTACGAGCAGTACTTC.

The chain uses TRBV6-1 and TRBJ1-1; possible D gene TRBD1, 6 bases. Germline CDR1 reads MNHNS; CDR2 reads SASEGT. Deletions cut 6 bases from V and 3 bases from J, with 11 bases between. This CDR3 spans 13 amino acids. Written as DNA, the CDR3 is TGTGCCAGCAGGACAGGTGGGGACACTGAAGCTTTCTTT. It translates to CASRTGGDTEAFF.